This T cell receptor (beta chain) was documented in a study of blood T cell repertoires in COVID-19. About the study: The United States, Italy and Spain supplied acute and convalescent COVID-19 samples. Sources were T cells, B-cell-depleted T cells, or PBMCs; the material itself was cDNA or gDNA.

Study processing details: Using reference gene primer amplification, nucleated cell counts were estimated. Clones were read by immunoSEQ multiplex PCR, and TCRdb kept only the in-frame ones, dropping some. That table gives V, J and clone size, and the DNA gave D and trimming. The table lists roughly 200,000 clones, around 90% of them singletons, with 0.62% in the top ten. Trimming cost V 6 bases and J 3 bases; bases outside gene matches: 5. Per germline, CDR1 ENHRY and CDR2 SYGVKD. CDR3 length: 14 amino acids. This TCR was recovered from a man aged 45 to 65 with acute or convalescent COVID-19. The chain carries TRBV10-3 and TRBJ2-7; TRBD2 matches at 10 bases. The source material was peripheral blood. CDR3 loop: CAIRSGTSVYEQYF. DNA for the CDR3: TGTGCCATCAGATCCGGGACTAGCGTCTACGAGCAGTACTTC.